The sample holds a few counts of the clone carrying this T cell receptor beta chain. Its antigen is not known. The entry originates in a study of neurological immune-mediated disorders. General study points: It was HTLV-1-associated myelopathy that showed the most TCR clonal expansion, while multiple sclerosis showed the least, falling below healthy controls.

The unsorted libraries originated from 2 million PBMCs kept at -80 C. The authors obtained over 170 million TCR-beta sequences from 15-18 subjects per sequencing run. TCRdb redid the calling of the 5' RACE reads with MiXCR, one entry per CDR3 protein. The sample yields about 35,000 distinct CDR3 sequences, less than 5% seen once. The CDR3 has 21 residues. Germline V gene lookup returns CDR1 MNHNS and CDR2 SASEGT. The trim removed 6 bases at V and 0 bases at J, leaving 22 bases unmatched. Sequencing was performed on PBMCs. The receptor was isolated from a man in his thirties or forties with multiple sclerosis. The chain carries TRBV6-1 and TRBJ2-2; 7 nucleotides align to TRBD1. This CDR3 is CASSLLLFDKQGEANTGELFF. For the CDR3, the DNA is TGTGCCAGCAGCCTCCTCCTATTTGATAAGCAGGGGGAAGCGAACACCGGGGAGCTGTTTTTT.